This T cell receptor (beta chain) was sequenced for a study of blood T cells in healthy people across ages. This clonotype appeared a single time. PCR was performed a second time for about 7 to 12 cycles using a sample-barcoded 5' primer and a J-beta primer mix. In TCRdb, the 5' RACE reads were re-called with MiXCR into one record per CDR3 protein. Among roughly 1,500,000 distinct CDR3 sequences listed, about 35% were seen once. This TCR was sampled from a woman under 40 in good health. The sequenced material came from blood.

In DNA, the CDR3 is TGCAGTGAGGAGGGGACTAGCTACAATGAGCAGTACTTC. Translating gives CSEEGTSYNEQYF. The chain has TRBV20-1 and TRBJ2-1, with 9 positions matching TRBD2. The last part of the DNA fits TRBJ2-7 better; the J call may be wrong. The CDR3 contains 13 residues. Germline V gene data show CDR1 as DFQATT and CDR2 as SNEGSKA (reference sequence).